This entry lists 14 T cell receptor beta chains sequenced from one sample in a study of cytomegalovirus exposure and HLA in healthy donors. With 60 Vbeta and 13 Jbeta primers, the PCR was carried out. TCRdb's table, derived via immunoSEQ multiplex PCR, lists solely in-frame clones and lacks some. The sample has around 110,000 clones, approximately 80% seen once. Sequencing input: PBMCs. The receptors derive from a woman aged 25 to 39 in good health and CMV-seronegative.

The V call is TRBV6-5, the J call TRBJ2-7; D may be TRBD2 (6 bases). V was clipped by 0 bases and J by 0 bases, with 9 bases between them. This CDR3 is 15 amino acids long. Germline V gene sequence: CDR1 MNHEY, CDR2 SVGAGI. The CDR3 nucleotides read TGTGCCAGCAGTTACTCTAGGCGGGGCTCCTACGAGCAGTACTTC. Translating gives CASSYSRRGSYEQYF.

The gene calls are TRBV19 and TRBJ1-5; 7 positions match TRBD1. This CDR3 is 14 amino acids long. The trim removed 9 bases at V and 4 bases at J, leaving 9 bases unmatched. Germline loops: CDR1 LNHDA, CDR2 SQIVND (reference sequence). The CDR3: CASTRQGGNQPQHF. DNA for the CDR3: TGTGCCAGCACCCGACAGGGAGGAAATCAGCCCCAGCATTTT.

The chain links TRBV7-9 to TRBJ2-3, with 10 bases that match TRBD2. The CDR3 loop spans 18 amino acids. Germline loops: CDR1 SEHNR, CDR2 FQNEAQ (reference sequence). The junction had 9 bases not matched to a gene; V was cut back by 1 base and J by 2 bases. The chain's CDR3 is CASSLGPVTSGSTDTQYF. CDR3 bases: TGTGCCAGCAGCTTAGGCCCCGTGACTAGCGGGTCCACAGATACGCAGTATTTT.

The CDR3 nucleotides are TGCGCCAGCAGCCTATTAAATGAGCAGTTCTTC. Protein sequence: CASSLLNEQFF. The V gene is TRBV5-1, the J gene TRBJ2-1; D remains ambiguous. V was pared by 4 bases and J by 7 bases, with 6 bases between. CDR3 length: 11 amino acids. CDR1 and CDR2 from the germline V gene are SGHRS and YFSETQ.

This clone has a handful of counts. The chain carries TRBV5-4 and TRBJ2-3; 10 bases map to TRBD2. The length of the CDR3 is 16 residues. After removal of 3 bases from V and 4 bases from J, the junction contained 8 bases not matched to a gene. Germline CDR1 is SGHNT and CDR2 is YYREEE (reference sequence). The CDR3 DNA is TGTGCCAGCAGCTCGGTAGCGGGAGGTCTGCCAGATACGCAGTATTTT. It translates to CASSSVAGGLPDTQYF.

The V gene is TRBV4-1, the J gene TRBJ2-3; TRBD2 matches at 8 bases. V dropped 4 bases and J dropped 1; count of bases not matched to a gene: 10. Germline assignment: CDR1 MGHRA and CDR2 YSYEKL. The CDR3 is 17 residues long. The DNA for the CDR3 is TGCGCCAGCAGCCCTAACCCCGCGACTAGCGGCACAGATACGCAGTATTTT. Protein: CASSPNPATSGTDTQYF.

The V and J genes are TRBV28 and TRBJ2-1, with 7 bases matching TRBD2. CDR3 length: 18 amino acids. From germline, CDR1 is MDHEN and CDR2 SYDVKM. V was clipped by 5 bases and J by 2 bases; unmatched bases: 15. In DNA, the CDR3 is TGTGCCAGCAGTCTTAACGGGATGGGGAGCGGGGCCTACAATGAGCAGTTCTTC. Translation: CASSLNGMGSGAYNEQFF.

The rearrangement joins TRBV28 to TRBJ2-2; D gene unclear. The CDR3 runs to 18 residues. V lost 7 bases and J 0 bases, leaving 21 bases between the germline ends. In germline, CDR1 is MDHEN, CDR2 SYDVKM. The chain's CDR3 is CASNTPPGRLTNTGELFF. CDR3 DNA sequence: TGTGCCAGCAACACCCCCCCCGGCAGGTTAACGAACACCGGGGAGCTGTTTTTT.

CDR3 sequence: CASSRRWSVTGGTEAFF. CDR3 nucleotide sequence: TGCGCCAGCAGCCGGAGGTGGTCGGTGACAGGGGGCACTGAAGCTTTCTTT. The chain employs TRBV5-1 and TRBJ1-1; 9 bases fit TRBD1. The V gene's germline CDR1 is SGHRS and CDR2 YFSETQ. V dropped 4 bases and J dropped 4; count of bases not matched to a gene: 14. The CDR3 contains 17 residues.

This clone was counted a few times. V and J are TRBV4-1 and TRBJ1-1; D is uncertain. V lost 0 bases, J lost 0 bases, and 8 bases lay in between. Germline V CDR1 and CDR2: MGHRA, YSYEKL. This CDR3 region has 15 residues. Here the CDR3 DNA reads TGCGCCAGCAGCCAAGAAGCGGGGATGAACACTGAAGCTTTCTTT. Protein: CASSQEAGMNTEAFF.

CDR3 amino acids: CASSLGTGTYEQYF. The CDR3 DNA reads TGCGCCAGCAGCCTCGGGACAGGGACCTACGAGCAGTACTTC. V gene TRBV4-3 combines with J gene TRBJ2-7, with 9 bases matching TRBD1. The germline gives CDR1 LGHNA, CDR2 YSLEER. The CDR3 consists of 14 residues. J gave up 2 bases and V 4 bases, and 3 bases lay outside the gene matches.

The CDR3 DNA reads as TGTGCCAGCAGTTTAGGGGGGGGGCAGCACTATGGCTACACCTTC. It translates to CASSLGGGQHYGYTF. The chain carries TRBV28 and TRBJ1-2; D possibly corresponds to TRBD1 (6 bases). The CDR3 sequence is 15 residues long. The ends were cut back, 2 bases at V and 3 bases at J, with 13 bases in the middle. Germline lookup yields CDR1 MDHEN and CDR2 SYDVKM.

The chain uses TRBV28 and TRBJ2-7, with 7 nucleotides matching TRBD2. The CDR3 runs 15 residues. Losses at the gene ends were 5 bases for V and 5 bases for J; bases not matched to a gene: 12. Looked up from germline, CDR1 is MDHEN and CDR2 is SYDVKM. CDR3: CASSPPPGGSDEQYF. The CDR3 region has the DNA TGTGCCAGCAGTCCCCCTCCCGGCGGGAGTGACGAGCAGTACTTC.

V gene TRBV7-9 combines with J gene TRBJ1-1, with D unclear. The CDR3 has 15 amino acids. From germline, CDR1 is SEHNR and CDR2 FQNEAQ (reference sequence). V was clipped by 5 bases and J by 0 bases, with 13 bases between them. The CDR3 bases are TGTGCCAGCAGCCTGGGCGAACACATGAACACTGAAGCTTTCTTT. Its protein product is CASSLGEHMNTEAFF.